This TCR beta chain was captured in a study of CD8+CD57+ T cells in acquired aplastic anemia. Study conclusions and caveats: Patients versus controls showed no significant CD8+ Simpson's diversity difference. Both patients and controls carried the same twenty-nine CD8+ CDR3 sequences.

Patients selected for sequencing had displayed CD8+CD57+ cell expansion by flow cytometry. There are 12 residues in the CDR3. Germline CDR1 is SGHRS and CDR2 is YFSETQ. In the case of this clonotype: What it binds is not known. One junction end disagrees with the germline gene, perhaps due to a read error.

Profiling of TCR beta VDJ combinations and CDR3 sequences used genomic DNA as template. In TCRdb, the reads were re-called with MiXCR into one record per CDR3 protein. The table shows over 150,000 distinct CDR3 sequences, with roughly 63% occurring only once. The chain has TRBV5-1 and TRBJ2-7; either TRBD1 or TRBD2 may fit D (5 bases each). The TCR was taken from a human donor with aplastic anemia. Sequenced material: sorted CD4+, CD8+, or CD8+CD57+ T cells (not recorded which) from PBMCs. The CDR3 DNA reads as TGTGCCAGCAGCCGGGACGTCTACGAGCAGTACTTC. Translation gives CASSRDVYEQYF.